The 18 T cell receptor beta chains below all came from one sample that was sequenced in a study of blood T cell repertoires in COVID-19. Data came from immunoSEQ multiplex PCR; TCRdb stores just in-frame clones and leaves some out. The sample gives fewer than 150,000 clones, more than 80% of which show up once; under 10% is in the top ten. The sample taken for sequencing was peripheral blood. Every receptor here comes from a woman at least 80 years old in a cohort sampled during active or convalescent COVID-19.

The rearrangement links TRBV12-3 or TRBV12-4 to TRBJ1-1; possibly TRBD1 for D (6 bases). V was shortened by 3 bases and J by 5 bases, with 7 bases between the two germline ends. CDR3 size: 12 residues. CDR3 sequence (DNA): TGTGCCAGCAGTTTCACAGGGACTGAAGCTTTCTTT. Its protein is CASSFTGTEAFF.

The V gene is TRBV6-5, the J gene TRBJ1-3, with a possible D match to TRBD1 (6 bases). Germline V gene data show CDR1 as MNHEY and CDR2 as SVGAGI. CDR3 size: 15 residues. Trimming took 6 bases from V and 2 from J, leaving 14 bases between them. The CDR3 loop is CASSLGGGPGNTIYF. The CDR3 nucleotides are TGTGCCAGCAGCCTAGGGGGGGGACCTGGAAACACCATATATTTT.

J is TRBJ2-1 and V is TRBV28; D possibly corresponds to TRBD1 (6 bases). V was cut by 5 bases and J by 5 bases, with 13 bases left in between. Germline CDR1 is MDHEN and CDR2 is SYDVKM. The CDR3 is 14 amino acids. CDR3 DNA: TGTGCCAGCAGTGACACGAACAGGGACAATGAGCAGTTCTTC. Protein: CASSDTNRDNEQFF.

Only a few counts were recorded for this clone. This chain links TRBV7-9 with TRBJ2-3; 12 nucleotides agree with TRBD2. Germline values: CDR1 SEHNR, CDR2 FQNEAQ (reference sequence). V shed 5 bases, J shed 0 bases, and the junction held 6 bases outside the gene matches. There are 17 residues in the CDR3. CDR3 DNA: TGTGCCAGCAGCGCAGGACTAGCGGGGCTTAGCACAGATACGCAGTATTTT. This codes for CASSAGLAGLSTDTQYF.

This clone was recorded once. The chain combines TRBV30 with TRBJ2-6; D uncertain. Looked up from germline, CDR1 is GTSNPN and CDR2 is SVGIG (reference sequence). The CDR3 contains 14 residues. V lost 7 bases and J 4 bases, leaving 14 bases between the germline ends. The CDR3 loop is CASEYTPGANVLTF. The CDR3, as DNA: TGTGCCTCGGAGTATACGCCCGGGGCCAACGTCCTGACTTTC.

The chain uses TRBV2 and TRBJ1-2; 9 bases are shared with TRBD1. J lost 8 bases, V lost 1 base, and 5 bases had no gene match. The CDR3 contains 14 residues. The germline gives CDR1 SNHLY, CDR2 FYNNEI. CDR3 protein: CASSEDRGRWGYTF. As DNA, the CDR3 is TGTGCCAGCAGTGAAGACAGGGGGCGCTGGGGCTACACCTTC.

The V call is TRBV6-4, the J call TRBJ2-2; perhaps TRBD2 as D (7 bases). The CDR3 consists of 16 residues. Trimming removed 4 bases from V and 5 bases from J, with 17 bases in between. Germline CDR1 and CDR2: MRHNA and SNTAGT. CDR3 nucleotides: TGTGCCAGCAGTGTGTCCTCGGGGGGCCAAACCGGGGAGCTGTTTTTT. This sequence encodes CASSVSSGGQTGELFF.

CDR3 in amino acids: CASRPLGGVGYTF. DNA of the CDR3: TGTGCCAGCAGGCCTTTAGGGGGAGTTGGCTACACCTTC. The chain has TRBV12-3 or TRBV12-4 and TRBJ1-2; maybe TRBD1 (6 bases). This CDR3 is built from 13 residues. With 6 bases removed from V and 7 bases from J, the gap between germline ends came to 15 bases.

V and J are TRBV6-5 and TRBJ2-2; TRBD1 aligns across 7 bases. Unmatched junction bases numbered 5, after V lost 6 bases and J lost 1 base. This CDR3 contains 15 residues. Germline CDR1 and CDR2: MNHEY and SVGAGI. CDR3 in DNA: TGTGCCAGCAGACCCGACAGGGTGAACACCGGGGAGCTGTTTTTT. Its translation is CASRPDRVNTGELFF.

V is TRBV4-3 and J is TRBJ1-2; no clear D. The CDR3 loop spans 13 amino acids. Trimming took 4 bases from V and 7 from J, leaving 13 bases between them. Germline CDR1 LGHNA, CDR2 YSLEER. This CDR3 is CASSRVREGGYTF. The CDR3 nucleotides are TGCGCCAGCAGCCGGGTCCGGGAGGGTGGCTACACCTTC.

For the CDR3, the DNA is TGCGCCAGCAGCCAAGAGCGAACCGGGACAGGGGGTCAAGAGACCCAGTACTTC. Amino acids: CASSQERTGTGGQETQYF. The rearrangement links TRBV4-1 to TRBJ2-5, with 11 bases fitting TRBD1. The germline V gene encodes CDR1 MGHRA and CDR2 YSYEKL. CDR3 length equals 18 residues. The ends lost 0 bases at V and 2 bases at J; junction bases unmatched: 8.

This clone appeared once. The chain combines TRBV18 with TRBJ1-1; tentative D call: TRBD1 (6 bases). The CDR3 runs 12 residues. Trimming removed 2 bases at V and 10 bases at J, with 11 bases between. Per the germline V gene, CDR1 is KGHSH and CDR2 is LQKENI. The CDR3 coding sequence is TGTGCCAGCTCACCATTGGGGGCAGGAGCTTTCTTT. Protein: CASSPLGAGAFF.

This chain uses TRBV30 with TRBJ1-1; tentative D call: TRBD1 (6 bases). With 2 bases removed from V and 6 bases from J, the gap between germline ends came to 13 bases. Germline V gives CDR1 GTSNPN, CDR2 SVGIG (reference sequence). The CDR3 spans 13 residues. CDR3 residues: CAWSSQGFAEAFF. The CDR3 DNA reads TGTGCCTGGAGTAGCCAGGGGTTCGCTGAAGCTTTCTTT. The full variable domain, with the rest looked up from reference TRBV30 and TRBJ1-1, is SQTIHQWPATLVQPVGSPLSLECTVEGTSNPNLYWYRQAAGRGLQLLFYSVGIGQISSEVPQNLSASRPQDRQFILSSKKLLLSDSGFYLCAWSSQGFAEAFFGQGTRLTVV.

The chain joins TRBV5-4 to TRBJ2-3, with D perhaps matching TRBD2 (6 bases). The CDR3 runs to 16 residues. The V gene's germline CDR1 is SGHNT and CDR2 YYREEE (reference sequence). V dropped 4 bases and J dropped 0 bases, with 15 bases sitting between them. The CDR3, as DNA: TGTGCCAGCAGCCCCCGGGGGTATACTAGCACAGATACGCAGTATTTT. Translation gives CASSPRGYTSTDTQYF.

This chain links TRBV5-6 with TRBJ2-5; no clear D gene. Trimming pared 1 base from V and 5 bases from J, leaving 9 bases between. Germline V lookup: CDR1 SGHDT, CDR2 YYEEEE. The CDR3 has 13 residues. The CDR3, as DNA: TGTGCCAGCAGCTTGAACGCGATCGAGACCCAGTACTTC. This codes for CASSLNAIETQYF.

This chain connects TRBV6-1 to TRBJ2-1, with 9 bases matching TRBD2. The CDR3 has 16 residues. Trimming removed 4 bases from V and 2 bases from J; junction bases left unmatched: 6. Germline V gene data show CDR1 as MNHNS and CDR2 as SASEGT. CDR3 protein: CASSVILAGTYNEQFF. Written as DNA, the CDR3 is TGTGCCAGCAGTGTGATTCTAGCGGGGACCTACAATGAGCAGTTCTTC.

V and J are TRBV7-8 and TRBJ1-2; D gene uncertain. The CDR3 contains 13 residues. CDR1 is SGHVS and CDR2 is FQNEAQ in the germline V gene. Trimming took 0 bases from V and 4 from J, leaving 6 bases between them. CDR3 region: CASSLAGSYGYTF. CDR3 sequence (DNA): TGTGCCAGCAGCTTAGCCGGGAGCTATGGCTACACCTTC. Variable domain in full (rest from reference TRBV7-8 and TRBJ1-2): GAGVSQSPRYKVAKRGQDVALRCDPISGHVSLFWYQQALGQGPEFLTYFQNEAQLDKSGLPSDRFFAERPEGSVSTLKIQRTQQEDSAVYLCASSLAGSYGYTFGSGTRLTVV.

This rearrangement joins TRBV4-2 to TRBJ1-1, with unresolved D. The CDR3 covers 15 residues. CDR1 and CDR2 from the germline V gene are LGHNA and YNFKEQ. Trimming removed 3 bases at V and 3 bases at J, with 14 bases between. The CDR3 is CASSHLNGRDTEAFF. The CDR3 bases are TGTGCCAGCAGCCATTTAAATGGGAGGGACACTGAAGCTTTCTTT.